This TCR beta chain is drawn from a study of cytomegalovirus exposure and HLA in healthy donors. Overall study context: In an earlier analysis, 95 million to 140 million unique TCR beta sequences were found from about 180 million T cells. Study results and caveats: The study dropped some indistinguishable V segments, TRBV6-2 and TRBV6-3 among them. Most of the CMV-associated TCR beta chains (in a later analysis) appeared to be HLA-restricted. In a later analysis, HLA-associated TCR beta chains were more clonally expanded than equally common others.

PCR was performed using 60 Vbeta and 13 Jbeta primers. Assay: immunoSEQ multiplex PCR; the TCRdb copy retains only in-frame clones and omits some. Altogether about 200,000 clones are present, roughly 80% being singletons, with the ten largest covering roughly 1.4%. Concerning this clone itself: Its antigen is not identified.

Germline CDR1 reads LGHNA; CDR2 reads YSLEER. The CDR3 is 15 residues long. The TCR was taken from a woman aged 45-60 years in good health and CMV-seronegative. Sequenced material: PBMCs. The chain employs TRBV4-3 and TRBJ2-5; 7 bases are a match to TRBD2. The end of the DNA aligns better with TRBJ2-7, so the J call may be wrong. Written as DNA, the CDR3 is TGCGCCAGCAGCCAAGATCAGGCAGGGAGGGACGAGCAGTACTTC. This translates into CASSQDQAGRDEQYF.